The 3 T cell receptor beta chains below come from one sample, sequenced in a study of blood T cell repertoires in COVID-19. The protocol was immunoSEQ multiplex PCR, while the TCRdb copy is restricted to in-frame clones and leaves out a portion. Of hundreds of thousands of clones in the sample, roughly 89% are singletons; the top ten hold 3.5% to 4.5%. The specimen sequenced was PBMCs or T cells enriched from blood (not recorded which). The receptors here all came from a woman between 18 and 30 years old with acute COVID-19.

The CDR3 sequence: CASNKGASAGELFF. The DNA for the CDR3 is TGTGCCAGCAACAAGGGGGCCTCAGCCGGGGAGCTGTTTTTT. The rearrangement links TRBV11-3 to TRBJ2-2; 7 bases map to TRBD1. V was clipped by 7 bases and J by 6 bases; unmatched bases: 8. The CDR3 loop spans 14 amino acids. The germline V gene encodes CDR1 SGHNT and CDR2 YENEEA.

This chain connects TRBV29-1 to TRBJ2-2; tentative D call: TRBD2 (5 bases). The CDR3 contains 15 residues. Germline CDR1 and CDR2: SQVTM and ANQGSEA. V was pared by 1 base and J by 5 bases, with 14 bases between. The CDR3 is CSVEGGRERTGELFF. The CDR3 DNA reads TGCAGCGTTGAAGGGGGAAGAGAGCGGACCGGGGAGCTGTTTTTT.

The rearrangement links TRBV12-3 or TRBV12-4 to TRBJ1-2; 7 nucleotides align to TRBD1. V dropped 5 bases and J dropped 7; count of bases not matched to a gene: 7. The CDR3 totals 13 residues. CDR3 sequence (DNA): TGTGCCAGCAGTGGCGACAGGGAGGTTGGCTACACCTTC. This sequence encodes CASSGDREVGYTF.